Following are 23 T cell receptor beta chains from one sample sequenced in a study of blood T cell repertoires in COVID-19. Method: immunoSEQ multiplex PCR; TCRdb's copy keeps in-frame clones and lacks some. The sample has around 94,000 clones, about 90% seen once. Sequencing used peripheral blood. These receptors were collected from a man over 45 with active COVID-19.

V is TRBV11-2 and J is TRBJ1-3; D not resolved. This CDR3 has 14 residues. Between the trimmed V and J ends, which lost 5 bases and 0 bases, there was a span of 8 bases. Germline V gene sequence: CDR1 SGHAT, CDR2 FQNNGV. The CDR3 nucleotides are TGTGCCAGCAGCCATATCAGCTCTGGAAACACCATATATTTT. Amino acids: CASSHISSGNTIYF.

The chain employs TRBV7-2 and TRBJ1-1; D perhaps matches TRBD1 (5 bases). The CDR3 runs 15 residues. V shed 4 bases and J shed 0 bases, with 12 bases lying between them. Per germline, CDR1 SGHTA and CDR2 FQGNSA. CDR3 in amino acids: CASSSRQTLNTEAFF. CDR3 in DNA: TGTGCCAGCAGCTCAAGACAGACCTTGAACACTGAAGCTTTCTTT. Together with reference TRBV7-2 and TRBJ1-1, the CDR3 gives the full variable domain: GAGVSQSPSNKVTEKGKDVELRCDPISGHTALYWYRQSLGQGLEFLIYFQGNSAPDKSGLPSDRFSAERTGGSVSTLTIQRTQQEDSAVYLCASSSRQTLNTEAFFGQGTRLTVV.

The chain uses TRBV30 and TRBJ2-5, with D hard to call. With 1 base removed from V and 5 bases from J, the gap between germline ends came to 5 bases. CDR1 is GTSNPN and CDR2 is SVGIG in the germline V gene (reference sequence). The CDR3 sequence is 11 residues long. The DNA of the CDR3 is TGTGCCTGGAGTGACGCGGAGACCCAGTACTTC. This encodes CAWSDAETQYF.

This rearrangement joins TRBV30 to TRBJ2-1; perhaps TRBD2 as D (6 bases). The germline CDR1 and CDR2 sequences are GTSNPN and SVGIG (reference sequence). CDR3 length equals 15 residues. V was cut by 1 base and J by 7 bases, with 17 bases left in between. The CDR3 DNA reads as TGTGCCTGGAGTGCCGGGACCGGGAGTTTAAATGAGCAGTTCTTC. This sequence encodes CAWSAGTGSLNEQFF.

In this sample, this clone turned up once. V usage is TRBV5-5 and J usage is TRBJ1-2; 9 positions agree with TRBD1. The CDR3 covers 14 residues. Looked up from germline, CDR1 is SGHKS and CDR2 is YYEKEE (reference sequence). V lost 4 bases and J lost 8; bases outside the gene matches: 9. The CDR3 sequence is CASSLNRGLGGYTF. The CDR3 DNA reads TGTGCCAGCAGCCTGAACAGGGGGCTAGGAGGCTACACCTTC.

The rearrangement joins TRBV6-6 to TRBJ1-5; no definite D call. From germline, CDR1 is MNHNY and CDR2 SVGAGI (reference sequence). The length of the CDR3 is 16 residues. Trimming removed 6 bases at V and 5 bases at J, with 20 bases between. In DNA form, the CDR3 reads TGTGCCAGCAGCCTAGGAGAACTTCGGATGGATCAGCCCCAGCATTTT. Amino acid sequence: CASSLGELRMDQPQHF.

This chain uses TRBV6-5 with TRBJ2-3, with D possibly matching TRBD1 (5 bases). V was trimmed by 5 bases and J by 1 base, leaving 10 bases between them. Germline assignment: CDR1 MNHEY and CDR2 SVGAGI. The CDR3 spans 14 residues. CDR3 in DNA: TGTGCCAGCAGTACGTTCAGGGGCACAGATACGCAGTATTTT. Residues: CASSTFRGTDTQYF.

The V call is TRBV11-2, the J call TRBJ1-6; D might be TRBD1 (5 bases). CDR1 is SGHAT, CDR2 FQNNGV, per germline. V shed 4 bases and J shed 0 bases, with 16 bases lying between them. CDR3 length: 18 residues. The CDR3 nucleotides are TGTGCCAGCAGCTCCTCCCCGGGGGGAAGCTCCTATAATTCACCCCTCCACTTT. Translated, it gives CASSSSPGGSSYNSPLHF.

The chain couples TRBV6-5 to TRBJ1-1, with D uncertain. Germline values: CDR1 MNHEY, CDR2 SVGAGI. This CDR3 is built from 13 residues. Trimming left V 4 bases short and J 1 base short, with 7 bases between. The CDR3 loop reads CASSFAENTEAFF. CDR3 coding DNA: TGTGCCAGCAGTTTCGCGGAGAACACTGAAGCTTTCTTT.

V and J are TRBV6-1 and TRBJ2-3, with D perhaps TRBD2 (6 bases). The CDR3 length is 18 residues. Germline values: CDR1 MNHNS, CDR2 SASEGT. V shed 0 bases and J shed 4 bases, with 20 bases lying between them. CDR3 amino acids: CASSEAPYLRREPDTQYF. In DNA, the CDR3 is TGTGCCAGCAGTGAAGCGCCTTATCTTCGGAGGGAACCAGATACGCAGTATTTT.

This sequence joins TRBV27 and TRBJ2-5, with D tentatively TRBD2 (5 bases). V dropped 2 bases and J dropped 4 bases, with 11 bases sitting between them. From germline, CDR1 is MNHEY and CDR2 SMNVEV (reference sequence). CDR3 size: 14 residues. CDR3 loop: CASSLMGVAETQYF. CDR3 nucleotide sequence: TGTGCCAGCAGTTTAATGGGAGTGGCAGAGACCCAGTACTTC.

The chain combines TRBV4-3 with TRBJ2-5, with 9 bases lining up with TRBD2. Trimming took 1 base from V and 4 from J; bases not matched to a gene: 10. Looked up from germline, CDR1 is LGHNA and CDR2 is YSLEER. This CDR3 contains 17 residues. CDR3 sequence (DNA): TGCGCCAGCAGCCAAGGGAGGGGATTTAGCGGGGGAGAGACCCAGTACTTC. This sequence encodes CASSQGRGFSGGETQYF.

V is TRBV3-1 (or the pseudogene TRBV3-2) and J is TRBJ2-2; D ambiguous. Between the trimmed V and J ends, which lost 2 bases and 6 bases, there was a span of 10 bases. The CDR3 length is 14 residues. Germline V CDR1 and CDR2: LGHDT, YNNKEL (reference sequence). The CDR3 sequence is CASSQPQRAGELFF. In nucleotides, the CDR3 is TGTGCCAGCAGCCAACCTCAGCGAGCCGGGGAGCTGTTTTTT.

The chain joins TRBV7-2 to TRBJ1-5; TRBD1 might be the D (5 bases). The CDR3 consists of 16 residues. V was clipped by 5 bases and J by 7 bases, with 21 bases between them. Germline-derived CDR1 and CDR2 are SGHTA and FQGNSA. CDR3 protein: CASSPGSGGLGQPQHF. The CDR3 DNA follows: TGTGCCAGCAGCCCCGGGTCGGGGGGGTTGGGGCAGCCCCAGCATTTT.

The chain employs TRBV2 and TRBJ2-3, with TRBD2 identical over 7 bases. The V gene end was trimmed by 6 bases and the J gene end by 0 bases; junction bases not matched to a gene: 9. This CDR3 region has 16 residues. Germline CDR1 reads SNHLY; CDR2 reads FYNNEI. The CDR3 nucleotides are TGTGCCAGCAGCGGGGGAGCGGGGCCTAGCACAGATACGCAGTATTTT. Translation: CASSGGAGPSTDTQYF.

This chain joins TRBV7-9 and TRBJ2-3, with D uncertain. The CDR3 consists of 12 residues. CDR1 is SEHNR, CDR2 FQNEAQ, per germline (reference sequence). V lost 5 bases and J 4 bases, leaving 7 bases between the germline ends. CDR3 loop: CASSPFPDTQYF. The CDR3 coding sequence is TGTGCCAGCAGCCCATTTCCAGATACGCAGTATTTT.

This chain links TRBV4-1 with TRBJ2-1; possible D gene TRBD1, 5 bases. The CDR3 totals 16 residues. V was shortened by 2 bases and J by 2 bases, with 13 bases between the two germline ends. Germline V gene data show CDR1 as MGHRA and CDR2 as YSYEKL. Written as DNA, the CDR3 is TGCGCCAGCAGCCAATGGACAAATCCGCCCTACAATGAGCAGTTCTTC. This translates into CASSQWTNPPYNEQFF.

CDR3 region: CASSAPQGTGTGELFF. CDR3 nucleotides: TGTGCCAGTAGTGCCCCCCAGGGGACGGGCACCGGGGAGCTGTTTTTT. The chain couples TRBV19 to TRBJ2-2, with D maybe TRBD1 (6 bases). Germline lookup yields CDR1 LNHDA and CDR2 SQIVND (reference sequence). The CDR3 has 16 residues. V was shortened by 5 bases and J by 4 bases, with 17 bases between the two germline ends.

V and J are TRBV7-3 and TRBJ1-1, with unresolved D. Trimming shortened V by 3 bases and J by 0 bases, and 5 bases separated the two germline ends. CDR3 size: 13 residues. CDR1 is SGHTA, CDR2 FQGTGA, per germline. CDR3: CASSFPVNTEAFF. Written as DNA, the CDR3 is TGTGCCAGCAGCTTTCCAGTGAACACTGAAGCTTTCTTT.

CDR3 DNA: TGTGCCAGCAGTTACCCTCTAGGCGGCAGGATAGGAGGGGAGGCTTTCTTT. Amino acid sequence: CASSYPLGGRIGGEAFF. The chain has TRBV6-2 or TRBV6-3 and TRBJ1-1, with D tentatively TRBD1 (5 bases). This CDR3 comprises 17 residues. V lost 2 bases and J 11 bases, leaving 27 bases between the germline ends. Germline V gene sequence: CDR1 MNHEY, CDR2 SVGEGT.

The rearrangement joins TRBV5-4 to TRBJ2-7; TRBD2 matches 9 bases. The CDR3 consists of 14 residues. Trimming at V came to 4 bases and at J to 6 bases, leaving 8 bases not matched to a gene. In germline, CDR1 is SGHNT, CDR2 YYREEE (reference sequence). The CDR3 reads CASSPKAGGSEQYF. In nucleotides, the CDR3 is TGTGCCAGCAGCCCCAAGGCGGGGGGGAGCGAGCAGTACTTC.

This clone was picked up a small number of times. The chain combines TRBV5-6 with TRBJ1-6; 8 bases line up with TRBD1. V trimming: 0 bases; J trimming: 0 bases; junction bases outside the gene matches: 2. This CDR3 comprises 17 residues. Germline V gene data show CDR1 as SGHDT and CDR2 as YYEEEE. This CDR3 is CASSLGQGSSYNSPLHF. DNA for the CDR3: TGTGCCAGCAGCTTGGGACAGGGGAGCTCCTATAATTCACCCCTCCACTTT. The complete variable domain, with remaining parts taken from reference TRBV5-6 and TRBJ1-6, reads DAGVTQSPTHLIKTRGQQVTLRCSPKSGHDTVSWYQQALGQGPQFIFQYYEEEERQRGNFPDRFSGHQFPNYSSELNVNALLLGDSALYLCASSLGQGSSYNSPLHFGNGTRLTVT.

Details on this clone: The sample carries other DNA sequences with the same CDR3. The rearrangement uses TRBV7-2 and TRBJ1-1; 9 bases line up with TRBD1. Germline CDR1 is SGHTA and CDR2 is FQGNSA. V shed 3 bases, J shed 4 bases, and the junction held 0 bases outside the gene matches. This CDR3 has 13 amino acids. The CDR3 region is CASSLDRGTEAFF. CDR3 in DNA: TGTGCCAGCAGCTTGGACAGGGGCACTGAAGCTTTCTTT.